Below, 26 T cell receptor beta chains from the same sample are listed, as sequenced in a study of blood T cell repertoires in COVID-19 (dated by TCRdb to 2020 to 2022). Libraries were built with the immunoSEQ multiplex PCR assay. TCRdb carries this immuneACCESS record with in-frame sequences only. Its versions omit some clonotypes, under half of them owing to an unresolved V gene in the studies checked, with the rest unexplained. This sample is represented by a few hundred thousand clones; about 89% of them were singletons. The ten largest account for 0.86% of the sample. Sequenced input: PBMCs or T cells enriched from blood (not recorded which). Receptors originate from a woman in her forties who had been exposed to COVID-19.

The V call is TRBV30, the J call TRBJ1-1, with D perhaps TRBD1 (6 bases). V was clipped by 2 bases and J by 1 base, with 11 bases between them. The CDR3 is made up of 14 amino acids. In germline, CDR1 is GTSNPN, CDR2 SVGIG (reference sequence). The CDR3 spells CAWSRGATNTEAFF. CDR3 DNA sequence: TGTGCCTGGAGTCGGGGGGCTACGAACACTGAAGCTTTCTTT. Using reference TRBV30 and TRBJ1-1 for the parts outside the CDR3, the full variable domain is SQTIHQWPATLVQPVGSPLSLECTVEGTSNPNLYWYRQAAGRGLQLLFYSVGIGQISSEVPQNLSASRPQDRQFILSSKKLLLSDSGFYLCAWSRGATNTEAFFGQGTRLTVV.

The CDR3 loop is CATSDHLTTNTGELFF. The DNA of the CDR3 is TGTGCCACCAGTGACCACCTGACAACGAACACCGGGGAGCTGTTTTTT. The genes are TRBV24-1 and TRBJ2-2, with D unresolved. The CDR3 is made up of 16 amino acids. V was cut by 4 bases and J by 0 bases, with 11 bases left in between. The V gene's germline CDR1 is KGHDR and CDR2 SFDVKD.

The rearrangement links TRBV9 to TRBJ1-4, with D possibly being TRBD1 (6 bases). The V gene's germline CDR1 is SGDLS and CDR2 YYNGEE. V was cut by 4 bases and J by 0 bases, with 16 bases left in between. CDR3 length: 17 amino acids. This CDR3 reads CASSSYRDPTTNEKLFF. As DNA, the CDR3 is TGTGCCAGCAGCTCTTACAGGGATCCTACAACTAATGAAAAACTGTTTTTT.

About this clone: The germline gene is not matched at one end of the junction; a read error may be the cause. The J gene is TRBJ2-3, the V gene TRBV5-5; the D is unclear. Germline-derived CDR1 and CDR2 are SGHKS and YYEKEE (reference sequence). The CDR3 has 12 residues. In DNA, the CDR3 is TGTGCCAGCAGCGAAAATACAGATATGCAGTATTTT. Amino acid sequence: CASSENTDMQYF.

The gene calls are TRBV18 and TRBJ1-3, with a possible D match to TRBD1 (5 bases). CDR1 and CDR2 from the germline V gene are KGHSH and LQKENI. CDR3 size: 15 residues. The ends were cut back, 5 bases at V and 0 bases at J, with 11 bases in the middle. CDR3 protein: CASSGRVLSGNTIYF. Written as DNA, the CDR3 is TGTGCCAGCTCAGGCAGGGTCCTCTCTGGAAACACCATATATTTT.

This clone has just a few counts. The chain has TRBV7-9 and TRBJ2-7; D is perhaps TRBD2 (5 bases). This CDR3 comprises 15 residues. The V gene lost 3 bases and the J gene lost 0 bases, with 12 bases spanning the gap. Germline V lookup: CDR1 SEHNR, CDR2 FQNEAQ (reference sequence). The CDR3 DNA is TGTGCCAGCAGCTTGGAGGCCTTGAGCTCCTACGAGCAGTACTTC. It codes for CASSLEALSSYEQYF.

The chain uses TRBV15 and TRBJ1-5; D perhaps matches TRBD1 (6 bases). V lost 0 bases and J 2 bases, leaving 14 bases between the germline ends. This CDR3 has 17 amino acids. CDR1 LNHNV and CDR2 YYDKDF come from the germline V gene (reference sequence). For the CDR3, the DNA is TGTGCCACCAGCAGAGATCCCCCACAGGGTCGCAATCAGCCCCAGCATTTT. Translation: CATSRDPPQGRNQPQHF.

The chain employs TRBV5-1 and TRBJ2-2; 7 nucleotides match TRBD1. CDR3 length: 15 residues. Per the germline V gene, CDR1 is SGHRS and CDR2 is YFSETQ. Trimming took 1 base from V and 5 from J; bases not matched to a gene: 5. The CDR3 is CASSLTGERTGELFF. The CDR3 DNA is TGCGCCAGCAGCTTGACAGGGGAGAGGACCGGGGAGCTGTTTTTT.

The chain employs TRBV2 and TRBJ2-7; D is undetermined. The CDR3 consists of 12 residues. Germline values: CDR1 SNHLY, CDR2 FYNNEI. Trimming removed 5 bases at V and 9 bases at J, with 14 bases between. The CDR3 protein is CASSPALALQYF. CDR3 DNA: TGTGCCAGCAGTCCTGCCCTGGCTTTGCAGTACTTC.

The V gene is TRBV19, the J gene TRBJ2-2; TRBD1 aligns across 8 bases. Germline V gene sequence: CDR1 LNHDA, CDR2 SQIVND (reference sequence). J lost 4 bases, V lost 4 bases, and 5 bases had no gene match. The CDR3 has 15 residues. The CDR3 DNA reads TGTGCCAGTAGTACCACACAGGGGGGCACCGGGGAGCTGTTTTTT. It specifies CASSTTQGGTGELFF.

The chain combines TRBV7-2 with TRBJ1-4; 10 bases fit TRBD1. Looked up from germline, CDR1 is SGHTA and CDR2 is FQGNSA. The CDR3 runs 15 residues. J gave up 10 bases and V 5 bases, and 10 bases lay outside the gene matches. The DNA of the CDR3 is TGTGCCAGCAGCCAAGGGGGGACAGGGGTCGGAAAACTGTTTTTT. Amino acid sequence: CASSQGGTGVGKLFF.

This sequence joins TRBV10-3 and TRBJ2-3, with 11 bases identical to TRBD2. Unmatched junction bases numbered 3, after V lost 4 bases and J lost 6 bases. Germline CDR1 reads ENHRY; CDR2 reads SYGVKD. The CDR3 is 14 amino acids. The CDR3 loop is CAISGSGGVDTQYF. The CDR3 region has the DNA TGTGCCATCAGTGGTAGCGGGGGGGTTGATACGCAGTATTTT.

V usage is TRBV5-1 and J usage is TRBJ2-1; the D gene is possibly TRBD2 (6 bases). Per germline, CDR1 SGHRS and CDR2 YFSETQ. The V gene lost 0 bases and the J gene lost 9 bases, with 10 bases spanning the gap. CDR3 length: 13 amino acids. In DNA, the CDR3 is TGCGCCAGCAGCTTGGATGTGGAGGGTGAGCAGTTCTTC. This sequence encodes CASSLDVEGEQFF.

The J gene is TRBJ1-2, the V gene TRBV4-1; 8 bases map to TRBD1. Trimming took 5 bases from V and 8 from J; bases not matched to a gene: 16. Germline V lookup: CDR1 MGHRA, CDR2 YSYEKL. The CDR3 has 16 residues. The CDR3 sequence is CASSSYLKTGDRGYTF. CDR3 sequence (DNA): TGCGCCAGCAGCTCATATCTAAAGACAGGGGATCGAGGCTACACCTTC.

This chain links TRBV7-3 with TRBJ1-4; 10 nucleotides align to TRBD1. CDR1 and CDR2 from the germline V gene are SGHTA and FQGTGA. The CDR3 is 16 amino acids. J was trimmed by 6 bases and V by 1 base; bases with no gene match: 5. Here the CDR3 DNA reads TGTGCCAGCAGCTTAAGATCCGGGACAGGGGATGAAAAACTGTTTTTT. It is translated as CASSLRSGTGDEKLFF.

This clone showed up just once. CDR3: CASSLGRWGTSDYNEQFF. CDR3 nucleotides: TGTGCCAGCAGCTTAGGTCGGTGGGGGACTAGCGATTACAATGAGCAGTTCTTC. V usage is TRBV11-3 and J usage is TRBJ2-1, with 10 bases fitting TRBD2. V lost 1 base to trimming and J lost 4 bases; unmatched junction nucleotides: 10. The germline CDR1 and CDR2 sequences are SGHNT and YENEEA. The CDR3 runs 18 residues.

In its sample, this clone was seen many times. The chain combines TRBV5-4 with TRBJ2-6, with TRBD1 identical over 7 bases. Germline V gene lookup returns CDR1 SGHNT and CDR2 YYREEE (reference sequence). With 3 bases clipped from V and 4 bases from J, the junction kept 10 bases outside the gene matches. The CDR3 covers 17 residues. CDR3 nucleotides: TGTGCCAGCAGCTGGAGACAGGGTCGGTCCGGGGCCAACGTCCTGACTTTC. It is translated as CASSWRQGRSGANVLTF.

This clone appeared once. The genes are TRBV29-1 and TRBJ1-4, with 7 bases aligning to TRBD1. The germline V gene has CDR1 SQVTM and CDR2 ANQGSEA. The junction had 10 bases not matched to a gene; V was cut back by 8 bases and J by 7 bases. The CDR3 spans 13 residues. The DNA of the CDR3 is TGCAGCACCGCCGGGACAGCGGGTGAAAAACTGTTTTTT. Translated: CSTAGTAGEKLFF.

This clone was found a few times. The identical CDR3 is also encoded by other nucleotide sequences in the sample. The rearrangement uses TRBV27 and TRBJ2-7; 8 bases fit TRBD1. This CDR3 is 15 amino acids long. The J segment lost 2 bases and the V segment lost 6 bases, leaving 9 bases of the junction unmatched. Per the germline V gene, CDR1 is MNHEY and CDR2 is SMNVEV (reference sequence). The CDR3 DNA reads TGTGCCAGCAGCCCTGGGACAGGCGGTCCCTACGAGCAGTACTTC. Translation gives CASSPGTGGPYEQYF.

The V gene is TRBV28, the J gene TRBJ1-1; unclear D gene. CDR1 and CDR2 (germline): MDHEN, SYDVKM. The CDR3 covers 14 residues. V gave up 7 bases and J gave up 1 base, with 13 bases separating them. The CDR3 DNA sequence: TGTGCCAGCACGCCCCCTGGGCCGAACACTGAAGCTTTCTTT. Translating gives CASTPPGPNTEAFF.

J is TRBJ1-2 and V is TRBV15, with D possibly TRBD1 on 6 matching bases. V was trimmed by 2 bases and J by 4 bases, leaving 14 bases between them. CDR3 size: 15 residues. CDR1 and CDR2 from the germline V gene are LNHNV and YYDKDF (reference sequence). The CDR3 spells CATSRTQQGPYGYTF. The CDR3 nucleotides are TGTGCCACCAGCAGAACCCAACAGGGCCCCTATGGCTACACCTTC.

The V gene is TRBV7-8, the J gene TRBJ2-1; TRBD1 is a possible D gene (6 bases). Germline V lookup: CDR1 SGHVS, CDR2 FQNEAQ. V gave up 5 bases and J gave up 6 bases, with 14 bases separating them. The CDR3 consists of 14 residues. DNA of the CDR3: TGTGCCAGCAGCCCGTACCGGACAGTCAATGAGCAGTTCTTC. Protein product: CASSPYRTVNEQFF.

This chain links TRBV15 with TRBJ2-7; 8 bases line up with TRBD1. The CDR3 loop spans 16 amino acids. The V gene end was trimmed by 0 bases and the J gene end by 10 bases; junction bases not matched to a gene: 14. Looked up from germline, CDR1 is LNHNV and CDR2 is YYDKDF (reference sequence). This CDR3 is CATSRDRTGSSQAQYF. The CDR3 DNA follows: TGTGCCACCAGCAGAGATAGGACAGGGTCTTCGCAGGCCCAGTACTTC.

Concerning this clone itself: At one end, the junction sequence differs from germline, possibly due to a read error. V and J are TRBV7-7 and TRBJ2-5, with D maybe TRBD1 (6 bases). CDR1 is SSHAT, CDR2 FNYEAQ, per germline (reference sequence). This CDR3 is built from 16 residues. This CDR3 reads CASSLAGAGDGETQYF. The CDR3 DNA sequence: TGTGCTAGCAGCTTAGCTGGGGCAGGGGACGGAGAGACCCAGTACTTC.

Written as DNA, the CDR3 is TGTGCCAGTAGTATATCTAGCGGGAGTCACTCCTCCTACGAGCAGTACTTC. This sequence encodes CASSISSGSHSSYEQYF. The chain couples TRBV19 to TRBJ2-7, with 10 nucleotides matching TRBD2. The CDR3 runs 17 residues. Germline V gives CDR1 LNHDA, CDR2 SQIVND (reference sequence). The ends lost 2 bases at V and 0 bases at J; junction bases unmatched: 7.

This chain connects TRBV12-5 to TRBJ1-6; D is unresolved. Per germline, CDR1 LGHNT and CDR2 FRNRAP. The CDR3 sequence is 15 residues long. V was clipped by 1 base and J by 3 bases, with 7 bases between them. Here the CDR3 reads CASGLGGVYNSPLHF. In DNA, the CDR3 is TGTGCTAGTGGTTTGGGGGGAGTCTATAATTCACCCCTCCACTTT.